Shown below are 27 T cell receptor beta chains from a single sample sequenced in a study of beta chain features in type 1 diabetes. For these receptors, no antigen is known. Study outcomes and limitations: A moderate, significant TCRB CDR3 shortening appeared in type 1 diabetes across four CD4+ subsets.

Investigators reverse transcribed all isolated RNA, so they sequenced expressed TCRB transcripts. Sequenced by immunoSEQ multiplex PCR; TCRdb stores in-frame clones only, minus some. There are 20,000 to 30,000 clones in the sample; 40% to 60% occur only once, and approximately 0.3% lies in the top ten. Sequenced input: stem cell memory CD4+ T cells from blood. These receptors originate from a man aged 25 to 45 with type 1 diabetes.

The CDR3 region has the DNA TGTGCCAGCTCACCGGCTAGCGGGAGCAATGAGCAGTTCTTC. The encoded protein is CASSPASGSNEQFF. This chain links TRBV18 with TRBJ2-1; 10 bases fit TRBD2. The V gene's germline CDR1 is KGHSH and CDR2 LQKENI. With V trimmed by 3 bases and J by 6 bases, 2 bases remained unmatched. The CDR3 consists of 14 residues. The full variable domain, rest sourced from reference TRBV18 and TRBJ2-1, is NAGVMQNPRHLVRRRGQEARLRCSPMKGHSHVYWYRQLPEEGLKFMVYLQKENIIDESGMPKERFSAEFPKEGPSILRIQQVVRGDSAAYFCASSPASGSNEQFFGPGTRLTVL.

This clone appeared a few times. The genes are TRBV4-1 and TRBJ2-5; a weak D match, TRBD2 (5 bases). Between the trimmed V and J ends, which lost 0 bases and 5 bases, there was a span of 10 bases. CDR3 size: 14 residues. Germline V gene lookup returns CDR1 MGHRA and CDR2 YSYEKL. This CDR3 is CASSQDSRGETQYF. The CDR3 nucleotides read TGCGCCAGCAGCCAAGATTCCCGAGGGGAGACCCAGTACTTC.

This clone was detected only a few times. V and J are TRBV4-1 and TRBJ2-7, with 7 bases fitting TRBD1. The CDR3 has 16 residues. With 2 bases clipped from V and 2 bases from J, the junction kept 9 bases outside the gene matches. Germline V gene lookup returns CDR1 MGHRA and CDR2 YSYEKL. The DNA for the CDR3 is TGCGCCAGCAGCCAAAGAGCTGGGACAGCCGCCTACGAGCAGTACTTC. This encodes CASSQRAGTAAYEQYF.

In its sample, this clone was seen a few times. The chain joins TRBV7-2 to TRBJ2-1; 9 bases fit TRBD2. Germline V CDR1 and CDR2: SGHTA, FQGNSA. V lost 3 bases and J lost 10; bases outside the gene matches: 1. The CDR3 is made up of 12 amino acids. Written as DNA, the CDR3 is TGTGCCAGCAGCTTTAGCGGGGGAGAGCAGTTCTTC. Translated, it gives CASSFSGGEQFF.

This clone was picked up a small number of times. This chain uses TRBV5-1 with TRBJ2-5; 7 bases fit TRBD1. With V trimmed by 4 bases and J by 5 bases, 8 bases remained unmatched. Germline V gene data show CDR1 as SGHRS and CDR2 as YFSETQ. The CDR3 spans 14 residues. The CDR3 region has the DNA TGCGCCAGCAGCCCCACGAGGGGGCGGGAGACCCAGTACTTC. Translating it yields CASSPTRGRETQYF.

This clone was detected a few times. The chain carries TRBV2 and TRBJ2-3; D might be TRBD1 (5 bases). The CDR3 is 14 amino acids. CDR1 SNHLY and CDR2 FYNNEI come from the germline V gene. V was shortened by 4 bases and J by 6 bases, with 14 bases between the two germline ends. This CDR3 reads CASSGGQRQDTQYF. The CDR3 nucleotides are TGTGCCAGCAGTGGGGGCCAGAGACAGGATACGCAGTATTTT.

The chain has TRBV7-9 and TRBJ2-5; unclear D gene. CDR1 is SEHNR and CDR2 is FQNEAQ in the germline V gene (reference sequence). Trimming pared 8 bases from V and 2 bases from J, leaving 6 bases between. This CDR3 comprises 11 residues. CDR3 sequence (DNA): TGTGCCAGCGGAGTACAAGAGACCCAGTACTTC. It yields the protein CASGVQETQYF.

The rearrangement uses TRBV6-6 and TRBJ2-1, with D possibly being TRBD2 (6 bases). Germline V gene data show CDR1 as MNHNY and CDR2 as SVGAGI (reference sequence). This CDR3 region has 14 residues. V was clipped by 6 bases and J by 9 bases, with 18 bases between them. The CDR3 reads CASRSGGGYGEQFF. The DNA of the CDR3 is TGTGCCAGCAGGAGCGGTGGAGGGTACGGTGAGCAGTTCTTC.

The chain carries TRBV10-3 and TRBJ2-5, with TRBD2 matching 7 bases. Germline V gene lookup returns CDR1 ENHRY and CDR2 SYGVKD. The ends lost 6 bases at V and 4 bases at J; junction bases unmatched: 5. The CDR3 totals 13 residues. The CDR3 sequence is CAIRRGEGETQYF. The CDR3 region has the DNA TGTGCCATCAGGAGAGGGGAGGGAGAGACCCAGTACTTC.

The chain carries TRBV19 and TRBJ2-1, with TRBD2 matching 13 bases. The CDR3 runs 16 residues. Germline V lookup: CDR1 LNHDA, CDR2 SQIVND (reference sequence). V lost 8 bases to trimming and J lost 0 bases; unmatched junction nucleotides: 4. The CDR3: CASRLAGGISYNEQFF. The CDR3 coding sequence is TGTGCCAGTCGACTAGCGGGAGGTATCTCCTACAATGAGCAGTTCTTC.

V usage is TRBV6-6 and J usage is TRBJ1-1, with D uncertain. This CDR3 spans 14 amino acids. V was trimmed by 2 bases and J by 0 bases, leaving 7 bases between them. The germline V gene has CDR1 MNHNY and CDR2 SVGAGI (reference sequence). CDR3 DNA: TGTGCCAGCAGTTACAAACAGATGAACACTGAAGCTTTCTTT. This codes for CASSYKQMNTEAFF.

V usage is TRBV28 and J usage is TRBJ2-7; 7 bases match TRBD1. Germline loops: CDR1 MDHEN, CDR2 SYDVKM. V lost 5 bases to trimming and J lost 4 bases; unmatched junction nucleotides: 5. The length of the CDR3 is 13 residues. The CDR3 reads CASSHGTAYEQYF. CDR3 DNA: TGTGCCAGCAGTCACGGGACAGCTTACGAGCAGTACTTC.

The chain combines TRBV7-2 with TRBJ2-5; 15 positions match TRBD2. In germline, CDR1 is SGHTA, CDR2 FQGNSA. The CDR3 spans 18 residues. Trimming took 5 bases from V and 5 from J; bases not matched to a gene: 12. The CDR3, as DNA: TGTGCCAGCAGCGGGACAGGGACTAGCGGGAGGAGGGGGGAGACCCAGTACTTC. This encodes CASSGTGTSGRRGETQYF.

This clone appeared a few times. The rearrangement uses TRBV5-1 and TRBJ2-3; D is possibly TRBD1 (6 bases). The length of the CDR3 is 14 residues. Trimming took off 4 bases at V and 1 base at J, with 10 bases between the two ends. CDR1 is SGHRS, CDR2 YFSETQ, per germline. CDR3 DNA sequence: TGCGCCAGCAGCCAGGGGCTCGGCACAGATACGCAGTATTTT. Its protein is CASSQGLGTDTQYF.

The genes are TRBV30 and TRBJ1-3, with D perhaps matching TRBD1 (6 bases). This CDR3 contains 12 residues. V was clipped by 3 bases and J by 4 bases, with 7 bases between them. Germline values: CDR1 GTSNPN, CDR2 SVGIG (reference sequence). CDR3 region: CAWSDRGNTIYF. CDR3 nucleotides: TGTGCCTGGAGCGACAGGGGAAACACCATATATTTT.

V usage is TRBV5-4 and J usage is TRBJ2-5, with D maybe TRBD1 (6 bases). Germline values: CDR1 SGHNT, CDR2 YYREEE (reference sequence). This CDR3 is 15 amino acids long. Trimming took off 1 base at V and 3 bases at J, with 13 bases between the two ends. The CDR3 loop reads CASSLKRGIEETQYF. The CDR3 coding sequence is TGTGCCAGCAGCTTGAAAAGGGGGATAGAAGAGACCCAGTACTTC.

V and J are TRBV6-5 and TRBJ2-3; TRBD2 aligns across 8 bases. CDR1 is MNHEY, CDR2 SVGAGI, per germline. The CDR3 totals 16 residues. With V trimmed by 0 bases and J by 7 bases, 9 bases remained unmatched. CDR3 sequence reads: CASSYSSGLELYTQYF. CDR3 sequence (DNA): TGTGCCAGCAGTTACTCGTCGGGACTAGAACTGTATACGCAGTATTTT.

This clone appeared a few times. This rearrangement joins TRBV6-6 to TRBJ2-5, with D unclear. Trimming shortened V by 5 bases and J by 6 bases, and 10 bases separated the two germline ends. The CDR3 is made up of 12 amino acids. Germline CDR1 reads MNHNY; CDR2 reads SVGAGI (reference sequence). The DNA for the CDR3 is TGTGCCAGCAGTACGGTAAAGAAGACCCAGTACTTC. Its translation is CASSTVKKTQYF.

The chain joins TRBV6-5 to TRBJ2-7, with 9 bases identical to TRBD2. V gave up 8 bases and J gave up 1 base; unmatched junction bases: 9. The CDR3 is made up of 15 amino acids. In germline, CDR1 is MNHEY, CDR2 SVGAGI. The CDR3 DNA follows: TGTGCCAGCGCTAGGAGTAGCGGGGGATCCTACGAGCAGTACTTC. Encoded protein: CASARSSGGSYEQYF.

This chain connects TRBV5-1 to TRBJ2-7, with TRBD2 matching over 8 bases. V trimming: 5 bases; J trimming: 4 bases; junction bases outside the gene matches: 5. Germline CDR1 SGHRS, CDR2 YFSETQ. There are 13 residues in the CDR3. The CDR3 DNA sequence: TGCGCCAGCAGAACTAGCGGTCGATACGAGCAGTACTTC. It is translated as CASRTSGRYEQYF. The full variable domain, rest sourced from reference TRBV5-1 and TRBJ2-7, is KAGVTQTPRYLIKTRGQQVTLSCSPISGHRSVSWYQQTPGQGLQFLFEYFSETQRNKGNFPGRFSGRQFSNSRSEMNVSTLELGDSALYLCASRTSGRYEQYFGPGTRLTVT.

This chain connects TRBV6-1 to TRBJ1-6; D is undetermined. The CDR3 has 17 residues. V lost 0 bases and J 0 bases, leaving 9 bases between the germline ends. From germline, CDR1 is MNHNS and CDR2 SASEGT. The CDR3 here is CASSEAALSSYNSPLHF. In DNA, the CDR3 is TGTGCCAGCAGTGAAGCAGCCCTGAGCTCCTATAATTCACCCCTCCACTTT.

The chain links TRBV10-2 to TRBJ1-1, with D possibly being TRBD1 (6 bases). V was shortened by 0 bases and J by 1 base, with 15 bases between the two germline ends. CDR1 and CDR2 from the germline V gene are WSHSY and SAAADI. The CDR3 extends over 17 amino acids. CDR3 protein: CASSESPQGRKNTEAFF. The CDR3 DNA reads TGCGCCAGCAGTGAGTCCCCCCAGGGGCGGAAGAACACTGAAGCTTTCTTT.

This clone showed up just a few times. The rearrangement uses TRBV11-2 and TRBJ2-3; no reliable D call. The length of the CDR3 is 13 residues. Germline CDR1 SGHAT, CDR2 FQNNGV. Deletions cut 6 bases from V and 1 base from J, with 8 bases between. The CDR3 nucleotides read TGTGCCAGCAGGTGGCAGGGCACAGATACGCAGTATTTT. It translates to CASRWQGTDTQYF.

The chain is built from TRBV5-1 and TRBJ2-7; D is possibly TRBD2 (5 bases). V shed 4 bases and J shed 3 bases, with 11 bases lying between them. The germline V gene has CDR1 SGHRS and CDR2 YFSETQ. The CDR3 has 13 amino acids. CDR3 DNA sequence: TGCGCCAGCAGCCCGGAGGCCAACTACGAGCAGTACTTC. It specifies CASSPEANYEQYF.

The chain is built from TRBV6-1 and TRBJ2-5, with D uncertain. The CDR3 is 12 amino acids. V shed 11 bases and J shed 1 base, with 11 bases lying between them. Germline lookup yields CDR1 MNHNS and CDR2 SASEGT. The CDR3 bases are TGTGCCGCGACTGTAGGCCAAGAGACCCAGTACTTC. This codes for CAATVGQETQYF.

This chain uses TRBV6-1 with TRBJ2-5, with 9 bases aligning to TRBD1. After removal of 5 bases from V and 5 bases from J, the junction contained 6 bases not matched to a gene. Germline values: CDR1 MNHNS, CDR2 SASEGT. The CDR3 is made up of 14 amino acids. The CDR3 loop is CASSRTGGGETQYF. The CDR3 region has the DNA TGTGCCAGCAGTAGAACAGGGGGCGGTGAGACCCAGTACTTC.

This sequence joins TRBV11-2 and TRBJ2-2; D is perhaps TRBD2 (6 bases). CDR3 length equals 14 residues. The ends were cut back, 5 bases at V and 5 bases at J, with 12 bases in the middle. Per germline, CDR1 SGHAT and CDR2 FQNNGV. CDR3 nucleotides: TGTGCCAGCAGCACCCCGGGAGATACCGGGGAGCTGTTTTTT. It is translated as CASSTPGDTGELFF.